This T cell receptor (beta chain) derives from a study of T cells in localized non-small cell lung cancer. The study, taken as a whole, reports: The highest T cell clonality was in uninvolved adjacent lung, above tumor. There were a median around 60 of the top 100 tumor clones appearing in adjacent lung. A denser population of T cells in blood accompanied longer overall survival.

Comments on this clone: Its antigen is still unknown.

Method: immunoSEQ multiplex PCR; TCRdb's copy keeps in-frame clones and lacks some. This sample has 50,000 to 70,000 clones; more than 80% occur once, and the top ten carry roughly 4.5%. The sequencing used PBMCs, collected before any cancer treatment. The TCR comes from a man aged 40 to 70 with stage II lung adenocarcinoma.

In DNA, the CDR3 is TGTGCCAGCAGCCGCCTTAGCTCCTACGAGCAGTACTTC. It is translated as CASSRLSSYEQYF. V is TRBV13 and J is TRBJ2-7; D unclear. V shed 5 bases and J shed 0 bases, with 8 bases lying between them. Germline values: CDR1 PRHDT, CDR2 FYEKMQ (reference sequence). The CDR3 covers 13 residues.